This passage covers 2 T cell receptor beta chains from one sample sequenced in a study of beta chain features in type 1 diabetes. Expressed TCRB transcripts were sequenced after all isolated RNA was converted to cDNA. Sequencing was performed with immunoSEQ multiplex PCR; in TCRdb, only in-frame clones are kept and a portion is missing. The table records fewer than 900,000 clones, 15% to 20% of them present only once. Sequences were obtained from naive CD4+ T cells from blood. Source of these receptors: a woman aged 18-29 years in good health.

The sample holds a few counts of this clone. The chain carries TRBV4-1 and TRBJ1-2; 7 positions agree with TRBD1. This CDR3 has 15 amino acids. The germline gives CDR1 MGHRA, CDR2 YSYEKL. The V segment lost 6 bases and the J segment 2 bases; nucleotides outside the gene matches: 9. This CDR3 reads CASRAQGKENYGYTF. The CDR3 coding sequence is TGCGCCAGCAGAGCACAGGGGAAAGAGAACTATGGCTACACCTTC.

This clone has a handful of counts. V and J are TRBV5-4 and TRBJ2-1, with 7 bases matching TRBD2. Germline V gives CDR1 SGHNT, CDR2 YYREEE (reference sequence). CDR3 length: 16 residues. The V and J ends lost 1 base and 5 bases, in that order; junction bases with no gene match: 9. The CDR3 nucleotides read TGTGCCAGCAGCTTGTTTCTAGCGGCAGATCACAATGAGCAGTTCTTC. Its protein is CASSLFLAADHNEQFF.